The sequence of this T cell receptor beta chain was determined in a study of CD8 T cells in Susac syndrome. Blood CD8+ and CD4+ T cells underwent high-throughput TCR beta sequencing. Random hexamers were used to reverse transcribe an amount of roughly 0.5 to 1 ug RNA. TCRdb processed the immunoSEQ multiplex PCR reads anew with MiXCR; each CDR3 protein has one entry. The sample records 150,000 to 200,000 distinct CDR3 sequences, roughly 94% being singletons. V shed 4 bases, J shed 2 bases, and the junction held 3 bases outside the gene matches. CDR3 length: 15 residues. Per germline, CDR1 MNHNS and CDR2 SASEGT.

The gene calls are TRBV6-1 and TRBJ2-5; 11 nucleotides align to TRBD2. The sample taken for sequencing was CD4+ T cells from PBMCs. This clonotype originated in a human donor with Susac syndrome. The CDR3 sequence is CASSVTSGRQETQYF. The CDR3 nucleotides read TGTGCCAGCAGTGTTACTAGCGGGAGACAAGAGACCCAGTACTTC.